This T cell receptor beta chain was obtained from a study of cytotoxic CD8 clonotypes in ibrutinib-treated CLL. Broader study findings: Public clonotypes showed up rarely, and on treatment they shrank or held steady. At ibrutinib response, clonality increased, and at progression it declined back toward baseline.

Generated by immunoSEQ multiplex PCR, the TCRdb table keeps only in-frame clones and is missing some. Of roughly 180,000 clones listed, 55% to 85% are singletons. The source of around 2 micrograms of genomic DNA for TCR beta libraries was cryopreserved PBMCs. V was pared by 5 bases and J by 8 bases, with 6 bases of the junction left unmatched. The CDR3 loop spans 16 amino acids. Germline-derived CDR1 and CDR2 are MDHEN and SYDVKM. About this clone: Its antigen is still unknown.

Sequenced here: PBMCs, sampled after 24 months of ibrutinib treatment. The sequence was obtained from a human donor with chronic lymphocytic leukemia. V and J are TRBV28 and TRBJ2-1, with TRBD2 matching over 16 bases. This CDR3 is CASSKGLAGGVDEQFF. CDR3 nucleotide sequence: TGTGCCAGCAGTAAGGGACTAGCGGGAGGGGTCGATGAGCAGTTCTTC.